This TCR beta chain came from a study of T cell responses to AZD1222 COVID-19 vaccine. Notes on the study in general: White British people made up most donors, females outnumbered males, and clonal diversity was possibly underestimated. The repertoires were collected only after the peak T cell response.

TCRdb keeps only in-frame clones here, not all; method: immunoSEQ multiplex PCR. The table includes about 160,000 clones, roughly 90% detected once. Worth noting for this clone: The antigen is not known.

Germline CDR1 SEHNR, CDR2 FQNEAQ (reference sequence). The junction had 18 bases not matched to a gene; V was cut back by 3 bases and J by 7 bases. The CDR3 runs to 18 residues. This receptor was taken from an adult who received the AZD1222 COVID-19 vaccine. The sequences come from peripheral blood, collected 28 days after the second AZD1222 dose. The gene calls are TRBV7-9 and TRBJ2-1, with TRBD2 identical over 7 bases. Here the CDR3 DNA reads TGTGCCAGCAGCTTCCCGATTGGCGGGGGTCCCCCCACAAATGAGCAGTTCTTC. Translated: CASSFPIGGGPPTNEQFF.